The rows below give T cell receptor beta chains drawn from one sample of a study of shared clonotypes between healthy human individuals. Here immunoSEQ multiplex PCR was the method, and the copy in TCRdb shows in-frame clones only, minus some. The table lists approximately 2.5 million clones, 80% to 95% of them singletons. The specimen sequenced was naive CD4+ T cells from PBMCs. These TCRs come from a man in his late teens or twenties in good health. Some clones in this sample may be carry-over from other donors' samples. CDR3s include the opening cysteine and the closing phenylalanine or tryptophan. Each record gives: CDR3 DNA, CDR3 protein, J gene, clone size, V gene, D gene. D genes are given only for firm matches. Clone size is given for some rows only: seen once, a few or many times, or a class if the clone is expanded.

cdr3_nt: TGTGCCAGCAGCCAAGGACTAGCGGGACCCTACGAGCAGTACTTC
cdr3_aa: CASSQGLAGPYEQYF
j_call: TRBJ2-7
clone_size: NA
v_call: TRBV7-9
d_call: TRBD2

cdr3_nt: TGTGCCAGCAGTGCCCCAGGGATCCCCTACGAGCAGTACTTC
cdr3_aa: CASSAPGIPYEQYF
j_call: TRBJ2-7
clone_size: NA
v_call: TRBV6-5
d_call: NA

cdr3_nt: TGTGCCAGCGGAAGCACAGGGTGGGAGACCCAGTACTTC
cdr3_aa: CASGSTGWETQYF
j_call: TRBJ2-5
clone_size: NA
v_call: TRBV27
d_call: NA

cdr3_nt: TGCAGCGTTGGACAGGTTTTGAGGGAGACCCAGTACTTC
cdr3_aa: CSVGQVLRETQYF
j_call: TRBJ2-5
clone_size: NA
v_call: TRBV29-1
d_call: NA

cdr3_nt: TGCAGCGTTGAACTTAGGCCAGACGGCTACACCTTC
cdr3_aa: CSVELRPDGYTF
j_call: TRBJ1-2
clone_size: NA
v_call: TRBV29-1
d_call: NA

cdr3_nt: TGCAGCGTTGATGACGGGATAATAACTGAGCAGTTCTTC
cdr3_aa: CSVDDGIITEQFF
j_call: TRBJ2-1
clone_size: NA
v_call: TRBV29-1
d_call: NA

cdr3_nt: TGCGCCAGCAGCGAAGGGGTCCGGATGAACACTGAAGCTTTCTTT
cdr3_aa: CASSEGVRMNTEAFF
j_call: TRBJ1-1
clone_size: NA
v_call: TRBV5-1
d_call: NA

cdr3_nt: TGTGCCAGCAGCTTGAACAGGGGGCCAGGTCAGCCCCAGCATTTT
cdr3_aa: CASSLNRGPGQPQHF
j_call: TRBJ1-5
clone_size: once
v_call: TRBV7-2
d_call: TRBD1

cdr3_nt: TGTGCTAGTGGTTTGGGGGACTCGGGGCGTCGGCAGTTCTTC
cdr3_aa: CASGLGDSGRRQFF
j_call: TRBJ2-1
clone_size: NA
v_call: TRBV12-5
d_call: NA

cdr3_nt: TGCGCCAGCAGGGAGGATGTGGATACGCAGTATTTT
cdr3_aa: CASREDVDTQYF
j_call: TRBJ2-3
clone_size: NA
v_call: TRBV5-1
d_call: NA

cdr3_nt: TGTGCCAGCTCACCACGTTTGGGAGGGGACAAGAACACCGGGGAGCTGTTTTTT
cdr3_aa: CASSPRLGGDKNTGELFF
j_call: TRBJ2-2
clone_size: NA
v_call: TRBV18
d_call: NA

cdr3_nt: TGTGCCAGCAGCTTAGAGGCAGGGCGGGCAGAGACCCAGTACTTC
cdr3_aa: CASSLEAGRAETQYF
j_call: TRBJ2-5
clone_size: NA
v_call: TRBV7-2
d_call: NA

cdr3_nt: TGCAGCGTTAAGGGTGGTATCTACGAGCAGTACTTC
cdr3_aa: CSVKGGIYEQYF
j_call: TRBJ2-7
clone_size: NA
v_call: TRBV29-1
d_call: NA

cdr3_nt: TGTGCCAGCAGCCTCGCCGCCCGACAATCCTACAATGAGCAGTTCTTC
cdr3_aa: CASSLAARQSYNEQFF
j_call: TRBJ2-1
clone_size: NA
v_call: TRBV5-4
d_call: NA

cdr3_nt: TGTGCCAGCAGCTTCGGCCCAAATGAAAAACTGTTTTTT
cdr3_aa: CASSFGPNEKLFF
j_call: TRBJ1-4
clone_size: few
v_call: TRBV7-9
d_call: NA

cdr3_nt: TGTGCCAGCAGTGTAGCGGGAGCCACAGATACGCAGTATTTT
cdr3_aa: CASSVAGATDTQYF
j_call: TRBJ2-3
clone_size: NA
v_call: TRBV6-1
d_call: TRBD2

cdr3_nt: TGTGCCAGCAGTCCCCAGTGGCGCACCGGGGAGCTGTTTTTT
cdr3_aa: CASSPQWRTGELFF
j_call: TRBJ2-2
clone_size: NA
v_call: TRBV28
d_call: NA

cdr3_nt: TGTGCCATCAGTGAGTCTGGGACTCCCTGGGAGCTGTTTTTT
cdr3_aa: CAISESGTPWELFF
j_call: TRBJ2-2
clone_size: NA
v_call: TRBV10-3
d_call: NA

cdr3_nt: TGTGCCAGCAGCGTAGGGACAGGGCCATACGAGCAGTACTTC
cdr3_aa: CASSVGTGPYEQYF
j_call: TRBJ2-7
clone_size: NA
v_call: TRBV9
d_call: TRBD1

cdr3_nt: TGTGCCAGCGGGTCGGGCGGGAGCTCCTATAATTCACCCCTCCACTTT
cdr3_aa: CASGSGGSSYNSPLHF
j_call: TRBJ1-6
clone_size: NA
v_call: TRBV5-4
d_call: NA

cdr3_nt: TGTGCCAGCAGCGTGTCTAGCGGGAGACTCCCAGATACGCAGTATTTT
cdr3_aa: CASSVSSGRLPDTQYF
j_call: TRBJ2-3
clone_size: NA
v_call: TRBV11-2
d_call: TRBD2

cdr3_nt: TGTGCCAGCAGCGCCCGGGGCGGGGTTCAAGAGACCCAGTACTTC
cdr3_aa: CASSARGGVQETQYF
j_call: TRBJ2-5
clone_size: NA
v_call: TRBV9
d_call: NA

cdr3_nt: TGTGCCTGGAGTTGGCGGAGGGGCTACACCTTC
cdr3_aa: CAWSWRRGYTF
j_call: TRBJ1-2
clone_size: NA
v_call: TRBV30
d_call: NA

cdr3_nt: TGTGCCAGTAGTTTGTTTGGCAGGGGCCCAGCTAACTATGGCTACACCTTC
cdr3_aa: CASSLFGRGPANYGYTF
j_call: TRBJ1-2
clone_size: NA
v_call: TRBV19
d_call: NA

cdr3_nt: TGTGCCAGCAGCGTAACTAGCGGGGGTAGCTCCTACGAGCAGTACTTC
cdr3_aa: CASSVTSGGSSYEQYF
j_call: TRBJ2-7
clone_size: NA
v_call: TRBV9
d_call: TRBD2

cdr3_nt: TGTGCCAGTAGTCTAGCGGGCTTCAATGAGCAGTTCTTC
cdr3_aa: CASSLAGFNEQFF
j_call: TRBJ2-1
clone_size: NA
v_call: TRBV19
d_call: TRBD2

cdr3_nt: TGTGCCAGTAGTATAGATGAGGGAGTGAACACTGAAGCTTTCTTT
cdr3_aa: CASSIDEGVNTEAFF
j_call: TRBJ1-1
clone_size: NA
v_call: TRBV19
d_call: NA

cdr3_nt: TGTGCCAGCAGCTACAGGGGAGGCGGGATGAACACCGGGGAGCTGTTTTTT
cdr3_aa: CASSYRGGGMNTGELFF
j_call: TRBJ2-2
clone_size: NA
v_call: TRBV5-4
d_call: NA

cdr3_nt: TGCGCCAGCAGCCAAGGGGGGTATTGGGAGAACACTGAAGCTTTCTTT
cdr3_aa: CASSQGGYWENTEAFF
j_call: TRBJ1-1
clone_size: few
v_call: TRBV4-1
d_call: NA

cdr3_nt: TGTGCCAGCAGTTACTCCGGGAACTATGGCTACACCTTC
cdr3_aa: CASSYSGNYGYTF
j_call: TRBJ1-2
clone_size: NA
v_call: TRBV6-5
d_call: NA

cdr3_nt: TGCGCCAGCAGCTTACTAGCGGGAGTGGATGAGCAGTTCTTC
cdr3_aa: CASSLLAGVDEQFF
j_call: TRBJ2-1
clone_size: NA
v_call: TRBV5-1
d_call: TRBD2

cdr3_nt: TGTGCCAGCAGACAGGGAGGTGTAGGCAATCAGCCCCAGCATTTT
cdr3_aa: CASRQGGVGNQPQHF
j_call: TRBJ1-5
clone_size: NA
v_call: TRBV6-5
d_call: NA

cdr3_nt: TGCGCCAGCAGCCAAAACACCGTCTCTGGGGCCAACGTCCTGACTTTC
cdr3_aa: CASSQNTVSGANVLTF
j_call: TRBJ2-6
clone_size: NA
v_call: TRBV4-1
d_call: NA

cdr3_nt: TGCGCCAGCAGCCAAATCCCCCCCCCGACGAGGTACAATGAGCAGTTCTTC
cdr3_aa: CASSQIPPPTRYNEQFF
j_call: TRBJ2-1
clone_size: NA
v_call: TRBV4-3
d_call: NA

cdr3_nt: TGTGCCAGCTCACCACATCGGCAGGGGATACACACCGGGGAGCTGTTTTTT
cdr3_aa: CASSPHRQGIHTGELFF
j_call: TRBJ2-2
clone_size: NA
v_call: TRBV18
d_call: NA

cdr3_nt: TGTGCCAGCAGCGTGGTGTCCAGGGGAAGCACTGAAGCTTTCTTT
cdr3_aa: CASSVVSRGSTEAFF
j_call: TRBJ1-1
clone_size: NA
v_call: TRBV9
d_call: NA

cdr3_nt: TGTGCCAGCAGCCCCACGGGGGGGGAGCAGTACTTC
cdr3_aa: CASSPTGGEQYF
j_call: TRBJ2-7
clone_size: NA
v_call: TRBV7-3
d_call: TRBD2

cdr3_nt: TGCGCCAGCAGCCCGAACTTAAAGGGGGCTGCTGGCTACACCTTC
cdr3_aa: CASSPNLKGAAGYTF
j_call: TRBJ1-2
clone_size: NA
v_call: TRBV4-1
d_call: TRBD1

cdr3_nt: TGTGCCAGCAGTTTATCCTCAACCGGGGCCAACACTGAAGCTTTCTTT
cdr3_aa: CASSLSSTGANTEAFF
j_call: TRBJ1-1
clone_size: NA
v_call: TRBV28
d_call: NA

cdr3_nt: TGTGCCAGCGGGGTTGGCGAACGGTCCGAGCAGTACTTC
cdr3_aa: CASGVGERSEQYF
j_call: TRBJ2-7
clone_size: NA
v_call: TRBV28
d_call: NA

cdr3_nt: TGCGCCAGCAGGACGTCTAGCGGGCCGACGGGCAATGAGCAGTTCTTC
cdr3_aa: CASRTSSGPTGNEQFF
j_call: TRBJ2-1
clone_size: NA
v_call: TRBV5-1
d_call: TRBD2

cdr3_nt: TGCGCCAGCAGCTCAATGATTCTAGCGGGAGGCTACAATGAGCAGTTCTTC
cdr3_aa: CASSSMILAGGYNEQFF
j_call: TRBJ2-1
clone_size: NA
v_call: TRBV5-1
d_call: TRBD2

cdr3_nt: TGTGCCAGCAGCTCCGCAAGTAGGTCCTACAATGAGCAGTTCTTC
cdr3_aa: CASSSASRSYNEQFF
j_call: TRBJ2-1
clone_size: NA
v_call: TRBV25-1
d_call: NA

cdr3_nt: TGCGCCAGCCCGGGACTAGCGGGAGTAGGGTCCTACAATGAGCAGTTCTTC
cdr3_aa: CASPGLAGVGSYNEQFF
j_call: TRBJ2-1
clone_size: NA
v_call: TRBV10-1
d_call: TRBD2

cdr3_nt: TGTGCCAGCAGTTCCGGGACGATAGCCAAAAACATTCAGTACTTC
cdr3_aa: CASSSGTIAKNIQYF
j_call: TRBJ2-4
clone_size: NA
v_call: TRBV6-5
d_call: NA

cdr3_nt: TGCGCCAGCGGAAGACAGATGAACACTGAAGCTTTCTTT
cdr3_aa: CASGRQMNTEAFF
j_call: TRBJ1-1
clone_size: few
v_call: TRBV4-1
d_call: NA

cdr3_nt: TGTGCCAGCTCGCCTGGGCTCGGGTCGTACACTGAAGCTTTCTTT
cdr3_aa: CASSPGLGSYTEAFF
j_call: TRBJ1-1
clone_size: few
v_call: TRBV18
d_call: NA

cdr3_nt: TGCGCCAGCAGCTCGCCCCTAGCCTTCGGCACAGATACGCAGTATTTT
cdr3_aa: CASSSPLAFGTDTQYF
j_call: TRBJ2-3
clone_size: once
v_call: TRBV5-1
d_call: NA

cdr3_nt: TGTGCCAGCTCATCAGCGGGTGGCAGGGGAGCTTTCTTT
cdr3_aa: CASSSAGGRGAFF
j_call: TRBJ1-1
clone_size: NA
v_call: TRBV18
d_call: NA

cdr3_nt: TGTGCCAGCACCCTCAGGGGGACCGGGGAGCTGTTTTTT
cdr3_aa: CASTLRGTGELFF
j_call: TRBJ2-2
clone_size: NA
v_call: TRBV28
d_call: TRBD1

cdr3_nt: TGTGCCAGCAGCGACTGGACTGTGGGGAATCAGCCCCAGCATTTT
cdr3_aa: CASSDWTVGNQPQHF
j_call: TRBJ1-5
clone_size: NA
v_call: TRBV2
d_call: NA